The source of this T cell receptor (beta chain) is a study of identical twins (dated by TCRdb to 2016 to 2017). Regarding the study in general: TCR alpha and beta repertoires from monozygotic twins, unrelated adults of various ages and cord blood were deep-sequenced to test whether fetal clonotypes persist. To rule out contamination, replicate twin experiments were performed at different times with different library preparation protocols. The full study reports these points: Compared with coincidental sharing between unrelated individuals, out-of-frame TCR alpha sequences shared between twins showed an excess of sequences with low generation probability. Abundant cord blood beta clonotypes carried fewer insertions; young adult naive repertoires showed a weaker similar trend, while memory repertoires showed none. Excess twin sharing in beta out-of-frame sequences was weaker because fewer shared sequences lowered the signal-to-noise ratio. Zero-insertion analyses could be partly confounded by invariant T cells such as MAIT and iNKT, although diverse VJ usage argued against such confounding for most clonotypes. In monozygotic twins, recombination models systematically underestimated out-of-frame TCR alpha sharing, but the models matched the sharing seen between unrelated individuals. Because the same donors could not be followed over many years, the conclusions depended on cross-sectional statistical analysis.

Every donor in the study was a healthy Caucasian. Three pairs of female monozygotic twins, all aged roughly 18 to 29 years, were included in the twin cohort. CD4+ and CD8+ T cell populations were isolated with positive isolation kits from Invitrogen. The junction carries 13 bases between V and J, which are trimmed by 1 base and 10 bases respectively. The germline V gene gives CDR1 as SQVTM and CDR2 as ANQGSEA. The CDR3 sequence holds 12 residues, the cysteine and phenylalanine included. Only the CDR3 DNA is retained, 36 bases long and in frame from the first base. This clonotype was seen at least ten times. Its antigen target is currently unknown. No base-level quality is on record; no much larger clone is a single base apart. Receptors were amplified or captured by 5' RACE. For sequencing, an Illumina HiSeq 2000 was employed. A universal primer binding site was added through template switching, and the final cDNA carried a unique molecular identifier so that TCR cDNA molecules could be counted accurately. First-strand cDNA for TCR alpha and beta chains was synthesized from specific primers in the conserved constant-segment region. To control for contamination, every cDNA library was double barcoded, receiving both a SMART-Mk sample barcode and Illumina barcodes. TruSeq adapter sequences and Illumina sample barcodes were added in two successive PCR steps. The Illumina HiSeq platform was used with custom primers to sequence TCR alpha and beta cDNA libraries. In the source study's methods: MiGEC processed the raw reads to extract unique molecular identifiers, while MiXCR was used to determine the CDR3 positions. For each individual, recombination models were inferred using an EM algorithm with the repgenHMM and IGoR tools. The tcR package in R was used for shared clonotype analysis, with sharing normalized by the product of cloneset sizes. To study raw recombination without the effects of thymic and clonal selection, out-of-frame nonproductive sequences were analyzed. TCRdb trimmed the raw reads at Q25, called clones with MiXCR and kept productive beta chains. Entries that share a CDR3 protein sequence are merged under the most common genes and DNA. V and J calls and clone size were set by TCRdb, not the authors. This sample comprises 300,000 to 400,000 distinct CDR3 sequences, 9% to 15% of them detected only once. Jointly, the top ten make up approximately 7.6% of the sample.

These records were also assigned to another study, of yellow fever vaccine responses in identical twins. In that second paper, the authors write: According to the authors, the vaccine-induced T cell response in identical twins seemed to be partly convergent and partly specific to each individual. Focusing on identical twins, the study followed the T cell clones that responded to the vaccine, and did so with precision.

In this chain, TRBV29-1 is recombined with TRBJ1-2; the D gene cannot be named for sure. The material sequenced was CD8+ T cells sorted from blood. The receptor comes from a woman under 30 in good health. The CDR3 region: CSVEGRMETYTF. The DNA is TGCAGCGTTGAAGGCAGGATGGAAACCTACACCTTC.